This T cell receptor (beta chain) was sequenced in a study of vaccination effects on CD4 cells after COVID-19. The protocol was immunoSEQ multiplex PCR, while the TCRdb copy is restricted to in-frame clones and leaves out a portion. The sample has 45,000 to 50,000 clones; around 63% are singletons. As regards this clone: Its antigen is not known.

This CDR3 region has 13 residues. The germline V and J ends were trimmed by 3 bases and 4 bases, with 7 bases remaining between them. Germline V gene sequence: CDR1 SEHNR, CDR2 FQNEAQ (reference sequence). Following 10 days of culture, CD4+ T cells were isolated. Vaccinated participants had no history of SARS-CoV-2 infection and tested negative for nucleocapsid antibodies. Fresh IL-2-containing medium replaced half the medium on days 3 and 7. The chain links TRBV7-9 to TRBJ1-5; D is undetermined. The receptor's source is a human donor who received a COVID-19 vaccine. The material was CD4+ T cells from PBMCs cultured without peptide, obtained before COVID-19 vaccination. The chain's CDR3 is CASSFAGNQPQHF. CDR3 bases: TGTGCCAGCAGCTTTGCAGGAAATCAGCCCCAGCATTTT.